The 25 T cell receptor beta chains reported below all come from one sample, sequenced in a study of OX40 agonist ivuxolimab in advanced cancers. Clones were read by immunoSEQ multiplex PCR, and TCRdb kept only the in-frame ones, dropping some. The repertoire holds around 100,000 clones, with about nine tenths as singletons. The material sequenced was CD4+ or CD8+ T cells sorted from blood, taken in a trial of the OX40 agonist ivuxolimab. These receptors came from an adult with an advanced solid tumor such as melanoma, head and neck, liver or kidney cancer.

This rearrangement joins TRBV7-8 to TRBJ2-1, with 7 bases matching TRBD1. The J segment lost 3 bases and the V segment lost 2 bases, leaving 7 bases of the junction unmatched. Per the germline V gene, CDR1 is SGHVS and CDR2 is FQNEAQ. The CDR3 has 16 amino acids. CDR3 coding DNA: TGTGCCAGCAGCTTATTAACAGGGGCTGGCTACAATGAGCAGTTCTTC. This codes for CASSLLTGAGYNEQFF.

This rearrangement joins TRBV5-1 to TRBJ1-1; a possible D gene is TRBD1 (5 bases). Between the trimmed V and J ends, which lost 0 bases and 0 bases, there was a span of 12 bases. The CDR3 is 16 residues long. Germline CDR1 is SGHRS and CDR2 is YFSETQ. The CDR3 sequence: CASSLVQGTLNTEAFF. CDR3 nucleotides: TGCGCCAGCAGCTTGGTTCAGGGCACATTGAACACTGAAGCTTTCTTT.

This rearrangement joins TRBV29-1 to TRBJ1-2; possible D gene TRBD1, 5 bases. The V end was cut by 1 base, the J end by 7 bases, with 16 bases between. Germline CDR1 reads SQVTM; CDR2 reads ANQGSEA. The CDR3 covers 14 residues. The CDR3 DNA sequence: TGCAGCGTTGAAGCTGAAGGGGCGCAGCGTGGCTACACCTTC. Amino acids: CSVEAEGAQRGYTF.

The chain has TRBV7-2 and TRBJ2-1, with a weak D call TRBD2 (6 bases). Trimming took 3 bases from V and 9 from J, leaving 12 bases between them. CDR3 length equals 13 residues. Germline CDR1 SGHTA, CDR2 FQGNSA. The CDR3 nucleotides are TGTGCCAGCAGCTTTACGCGGGGTAGTGAGCAGTTCTTC. This translates into CASSFTRGSEQFF.

The J gene is TRBJ2-5, the V gene TRBV5-1; 7 bases match TRBD2. The CDR3 is made up of 16 amino acids. Germline V gene lookup returns CDR1 SGHRS and CDR2 YFSETQ. With V trimmed by 0 bases and J by 5 bases, 10 bases remained unmatched. Here the CDR3 DNA reads TGCGCCAGCAGCTTGGGTGCTAGCGGCCCCGCGGAGACCCAGTACTTC. Translated, it gives CASSLGASGPAETQYF. The entire variable domain, with the rest obtained from reference TRBV5-1 and TRBJ2-5, is as follows: KAGVTQTPRYLIKTRGQQVTLSCSPISGHRSVSWYQQTPGQGLQFLFEYFSETQRNKGNFPGRFSGRQFSNSRSEMNVSTLELGDSALYLCASSLGASGPAETQYFGPGTRLLVL.

The V and J genes are TRBV9 and TRBJ1-4; D is ambiguous. Germline lookup yields CDR1 SGDLS and CDR2 YYNGEE. The CDR3 has 14 amino acids. V lost 0 bases and J 5 bases, leaving 8 bases between the germline ends. The CDR3 region is CASSVASTNEKLFF. CDR3 sequence (DNA): TGTGCCAGCAGCGTAGCTTCGACGAATGAAAAACTGTTTTTT.

This sequence joins TRBV28 and TRBJ2-3, with 7 positions matching TRBD1. The germline CDR1 and CDR2 sequences are MDHEN and SYDVKM. Germline trimming cut 8 bases from V and 1 base from J; bases unmatched to any gene: 9. This CDR3 spans 15 amino acids. CDR3 residues: CASLKQGRGTDTQYF. The CDR3 nucleotides read TGTGCCAGCTTGAAACAGGGGAGAGGCACAGATACGCAGTATTTT.

The V and J genes are TRBV5-1 and TRBJ1-1, with D possibly matching TRBD1 (5 bases). From germline, CDR1 is SGHRS and CDR2 YFSETQ. The CDR3 runs 16 residues. V was shortened by 4 bases and J by 5 bases, with 21 bases between the two germline ends. The chain's CDR3 is CASSLGTGRRSTEAFF. The CDR3 coding sequence is TGCGCCAGCAGCCTCGGGACCGGAAGGAGGAGTACTGAAGCTTTCTTT.

The V and J genes are TRBV28 and TRBJ1-2; TRBD1 is a possible D gene (6 bases). The germline CDR1 and CDR2 sequences are MDHEN and SYDVKM. Trimming removed 5 bases at V and 3 bases at J, with 19 bases between. This CDR3 region has 16 residues. Written as DNA, the CDR3 is TGTGCCAGCAGTCCCCCAGTGTGGGGGCGCGACTATGGCTACACCTTC. It specifies CASSPPVWGRDYGYTF.

The chain's CDR3 is CASTPVGGPPYEQYF. In DNA form, the CDR3 reads TGTGCCAGCACCCCCGTTGGGGGTCCTCCCTACGAGCAGTACTTC. J is TRBJ2-7 and V is TRBV6-5; D is tentatively TRBD1 or TRBD2 (5 bases each). With 7 bases removed from V and 2 bases from J, the gap between germline ends came to 18 bases. CDR3 size: 15 residues. Germline assignment: CDR1 MNHEY and CDR2 SVGAGI.

This chain joins TRBV28 and TRBJ2-5, with D perhaps TRBD2 (6 bases). Trimming cost V 6 bases and J 7 bases, with 21 bases left between them. This CDR3 has 15 amino acids. Germline-derived CDR1 and CDR2 are MDHEN and SYDVKM. The CDR3 coding sequence is TGTGCCAGCAGCCCTTCGGGGGTGCGGTGGGGGACCCAGTACTTC. This gives the protein CASSPSGVRWGTQYF.

This chain uses TRBV13 with TRBJ2-7; a weak D match, TRBD2 (6 bases). The germline V gene has CDR1 PRHDT and CDR2 FYEKMQ (reference sequence). This CDR3 region has 15 residues. V was trimmed by 5 bases and J by 3 bases, leaving 17 bases between them. Written as DNA, the CDR3 is TGTGCCAGCAGCCCACGACACGGGGAGGACTACGAGCAGTACTTC. Translating it yields CASSPRHGEDYEQYF.

A single count supports this clone. DNA of the CDR3: TGTGCCAGGGAGGGGGACAACTCCTACGAGCAGTACTTC. Its protein is CAREGDNSYEQYF. V gene TRBV7-3 combines with J gene TRBJ2-7; the D call may be TRBD1 or TRBD2 (6 bases each). CDR3 length: 13 amino acids. Germline CDR1 reads SGHTA; CDR2 reads FQGTGA. Trimming took 9 bases from V and 0 from J, leaving 12 bases between them.

This sequence joins TRBV10-3 and TRBJ2-7; D call uncertain. CDR1 is ENHRY and CDR2 is SYGVKD in the germline V gene. The CDR3 length is 14 residues. V lost 4 bases and J 1 base, leaving 11 bases between the germline ends. The CDR3 region has the DNA TGTGCCATCAGTGGACTGGACGGGTCCTACGAGCAGTACTTC. Translated, it gives CAISGLDGSYEQYF.

The chain joins TRBV7-8 to TRBJ1-5, with D hard to call. Germline assignment: CDR1 SGHVS and CDR2 FQNEAQ. V was pared by 2 bases and J by 0 bases, with 14 bases between. CDR3 length: 17 residues. The CDR3 protein is CASSLFQRKNSNQPQHF. The CDR3, as DNA: TGTGCCAGCAGCTTATTCCAGAGGAAAAATAGCAATCAGCCCCAGCATTTT.

This chain joins TRBV6-4 and TRBJ2-1, with D unresolved. The V gene lost 2 bases and the J gene lost 4 bases, with 6 bases spanning the gap. This CDR3 has 13 amino acids. The germline CDR1 and CDR2 sequences are MRHNA and SNTAGT. The CDR3 protein is CASSDQPYNEQFF. The CDR3 DNA follows: TGTGCCAGCAGTGACCAACCATACAATGAGCAGTTCTTC.

The rearrangement joins TRBV11-1 to TRBJ2-2; D not resolved. The CDR3 extends over 16 amino acids. Trimming shortened V by 1 base and J by 5 bases, and 14 bases separated the two germline ends. Germline lookup yields CDR1 SGHAT and CDR2 FQDESV (reference sequence). The CDR3 reads CASSLEETVLTGELFF. CDR3 in DNA: TGTGCCAGCAGCTTAGAGGAGACCGTGCTTACCGGGGAGCTGTTTTTT.

This CDR3 is CASSRVLSYEQYF. Written as DNA, the CDR3 is TGTGCCAGTAGTAGGGTCCTCTCCTACGAGCAGTACTTC. The chain links TRBV19 to TRBJ2-7; no firm D call. The germline V gene encodes CDR1 LNHDA and CDR2 SQIVND (reference sequence). The CDR3 consists of 13 residues. V was shortened by 4 bases and J by 0 bases, with 7 bases between the two germline ends.

The chain uses TRBV10-3 and TRBJ2-3, with a possible D match to TRBD1 (5 bases). Germline values: CDR1 ENHRY, CDR2 SYGVKD. Between the trimmed V and J ends, which lost 3 bases and 4 bases, there was a span of 14 bases. The CDR3 has 15 amino acids. CDR3 DNA: TGTGCCATCAGTGAACAGGAGATGGCGGCAGATACGCAGTATTTT. It codes for CAISEQEMAADTQYF.

The chain carries TRBV6-6 and TRBJ2-7; the match to TRBD1 covers 8 bases. CDR3 length: 14 residues. V lost 4 bases, J lost 2 bases, and 4 bases stayed unmatched. The V gene's germline CDR1 is MNHNY and CDR2 SVGAGI (reference sequence). The CDR3, as DNA: TGTGCCAGCAGTTTCGACAGGGGAACCTACGAGCAGTACTTC. This gives the protein CASSFDRGTYEQYF.

This clone was detected only once. The chain combines TRBV18 with TRBJ2-4; TRBD2 is a possible D gene (5 bases). The CDR3 consists of 14 residues. Germline assignment: CDR1 KGHSH and CDR2 LQKENI. V was shortened by 0 bases and J by 3 bases, with 6 bases between the two germline ends. The DNA of the CDR3 is TGTGCCAGCTCACCACCGAGCGGCAAAAACATTCAGTACTTC. It encodes CASSPPSGKNIQYF.

The genes are TRBV6-5 and TRBJ2-7; 8 bases line up with TRBD1. CDR3 length: 13 amino acids. The J segment lost 7 bases and the V segment lost 6 bases, leaving 8 bases of the junction unmatched. Germline assignment: CDR1 MNHEY and CDR2 SVGAGI. For the CDR3, the DNA is TGTGCCAGCAGCCGAACCAGGGGGCGGGAGCAGTACTTC. Translated: CASSRTRGREQYF.

The chain couples TRBV19 to TRBJ1-1, with 8 bases that match TRBD1. The CDR3 covers 15 residues. Germline V gene data show CDR1 as LNHDA and CDR2 as SQIVND (reference sequence). The V gene end was trimmed by 4 bases and the J gene end by 3 bases; junction bases not matched to a gene: 7. The DNA for the CDR3 is TGTGCCAGTAGTAGCGGACAGGGATCGGACACTGAAGCTTTCTTT. Amino acids: CASSSGQGSDTEAFF.

V and J are TRBV5-5 and TRBJ2-7; perhaps TRBD2 as D (5 bases). Per germline, CDR1 SGHKS and CDR2 YYEKEE (reference sequence). The CDR3 runs to 15 residues. The V end lost 5 bases, the J end lost 3 bases, and 18 bases lay between the germline ends. CDR3 sequence (DNA): TGTGCCAGCAGTTCGTATGGGAGCCGAATCTACGAGCAGTACTTC. This gives the protein CASSSYGSRIYEQYF. Full variable domain (outside the CDR3, taken from reference TRBV5-5 and TRBJ2-7): DAGVTQSPTHLIKTRGQQVTLRCSPISGHKSVSWYQQVLGQGPQFIFQYYEKEERGRGNFPDRFSARQFPNYSSELNVNALLLGDSALYLCASSSYGSRIYEQYFGPGTRLTVT.

J is TRBJ1-5 and V is TRBV19; D not resolved. Trimming took off 3 bases at V and 0 bases at J, with 12 bases between the two ends. The CDR3 sequence is 16 residues long. Germline V gives CDR1 LNHDA, CDR2 SQIVND (reference sequence). The CDR3 is CASSIGPVYSNQPQHF. The CDR3 DNA reads TGTGCCAGTAGTATCGGCCCGGTATATAGCAATCAGCCCCAGCATTTT.